This is a list of T cell receptor beta chains from one sample in a study of shared clonotypes between healthy human individuals. TCRdb keeps only in-frame clones here, not all; method: immunoSEQ multiplex PCR. The sample includes about 2.2 million clones, 85% to 95% of them seen just once. What was sequenced was naive CD8+ T cells from PBMCs. All receptors come from a young man in good health. Some clones in this sample may be carry-over from other donors' samples. The CDR3 runs from the conserved cysteine through the conserved F or W. The D gene is left open where the match is weak. Clone size appears in some rows only: once, few, many, or a class for an expanded clone.

len,j_gene,v_gene,abundance,d_gene,CDR3nt,CDR3aa
15,TRBJ2-5,TRBV2,NA,TRBD1,TGTGCCAGCAGTGAAACGACAGGGATTGTGGAGACCCAGTACTTC,CASSETTGIVETQYF
15,TRBJ1-3,TRBV13,NA,TRBD1,TGTGCCAGCAGCCCACCCGAGGGGGCCGGAAACACCATATATTTT,CASSPPEGAGNTIYF
14,TRBJ2-1,TRBV4-1,NA,TRBD1,TGCGCCAGCAGCCAAGGGACAGGGATCAATGAGCAGTTCTTC,CASSQGTGINEQFF
16,TRBJ1-4,TRBV7-9,NA,NA,TGTGCCAGCAGCTCTGCCCGAGGACACAATAATGAAAAACTGTTTTTT,CASSSARGHNNEKLFF
15,TRBJ2-3,TRBV4-1,NA,NA,TGCGCCAGCAGACAACCTGGAATAGCAGAAGATACGCAGTATTTT,CASRQPGIAEDTQYF
15,TRBJ2-7,TRBV9,NA,TRBD1,TGTGCCAGCAGCGTAGCAGGGACAGACTCCTACGAGCAGTACTTC,CASSVAGTDSYEQYF
13,TRBJ2-7,TRBV27,NA,TRBD2,TGTGCCAGCCCGTGGGCGGGAGCGGGGGAGCAGTACTTC,CASPWAGAGEQYF
15,TRBJ2-7,TRBV10-3,NA,NA,TGTGCCATCAGTGAGTTTGAACAGGGCGACAACGAGCAGTACTTC,CAISEFEQGDNEQYF
15,TRBJ2-7,TRBV6-1,NA,NA,TGTGCCAGCAGTGAAGCGTGGGACGGGTACTACGAGCAGTACTTC,CASSEAWDGYYEQYF
13,TRBJ2-1,TRBV27,NA,NA,TGTGCCAGCAGTTCAATTTTTTCGGGTGAGCAGTTCTTC,CASSSIFSGEQFF
12,TRBJ2-7,TRBV7-9,NA,TRBD1,TGTGCCGCCGGAGAGGGGGCCCACGAGCAGTACTTC,CAAGEGAHEQYF
18,TRBJ2-5,TRBV29-1,NA,TRBD2,TGCAGCGTTAATGAAATGGGACTAGCGGGAAAAAGTAGGGAGACCCAGTACTTC,CSVNEMGLAGKSRETQYF
13,TRBJ2-7,TRBV13,once,NA,TGTGCCAGCAGCCTCGGGGAGTCCTACGAGCAGTACTTC,CASSLGESYEQYF
14,TRBJ1-1,TRBV28,NA,NA,TGTGCCAGCAGTTTAACAGGGTTGAACACTGAAGCTTTCTTT,CASSLTGLNTEAFF
11,TRBJ2-7,TRBV27,NA,TRBD1,TGTGCCAGTAGGGACAGCTACGAGCAGTACTTC,CASRDSYEQYF
14,TRBJ2-3,TRBV27,NA,NA,TGTGCCAGCAGTTTGGATGTGCGGGCAGATACGCAGTATTTT,CASSLDVRADTQYF
13,TRBJ2-1,TRBV28,NA,NA,TGTGCCAGCAGTCCCACTGATTACAATGAGCAGTTCTTC,CASSPTDYNEQFF
15,TRBJ2-7,TRBV7-9,NA,NA,TGTGCCAGCAGCCAGGGGAGGACCCCTTCCTACGAGCAGTACTTC,CASSQGRTPSYEQYF
12,TRBJ2-1,TRBV7-2,NA,NA,TGTGCCAGCAGCCTCCTTGGAGGGGAGCAGTTCTTC,CASSLLGGEQFF
18,TRBJ1-5,TRBV29-1,NA,NA,TGCAGCGTTGAAGGCCACCCCCTGGACAACTATAGCAATCAGCCCCAGCATTTT,CSVEGHPLDNYSNQPQHF
16,TRBJ2-4,TRBV29-1,NA,NA,TGCAGCGTTGTGTTCTGGGGGCCACTAGCCAAAAACATTCAGTACTTC,CSVVFWGPLAKNIQYF
17,TRBJ2-2,TRBV15,NA,NA,TGTGCCACCAGCAGAGATGGGAGAGGGACCACCACCGGGGAGCTGTTTTTT,CATSRDGRGTTTGELFF
16,TRBJ1-1,TRBV7-8,NA,TRBD1,TGTGCCAGCAGTCAGACAGGGGGCTCGATGAACACTGAAGCTTTCTTT,CASSQTGGSMNTEAFF
14,TRBJ1-1,TRBV6-5,NA,NA,TGTGCCAGCAGCCCTATGCGGACCTACACTGAAGCTTTCTTT,CASSPMRTYTEAFF
14,TRBJ1-1,TRBV5-6,NA,NA,TGTGCCAGCAGCTTCCCGGGGTCGAGGACTGAAGCTTTCTTT,CASSFPGSRTEAFF
15,TRBJ2-5,TRBV28,once,NA,TGTGCCAGCAGTTTATTGGTCAGACTGCAAGAGACCCAGTACTTC,CASSLLVRLQETQYF
12,TRBJ1-1,TRBV28,few,NA,TGTGCCAGCCGAATTGGGTTGACTGAAGCTTTCTTT,CASRIGLTEAFF
12,TRBJ1-2,TRBV15,NA,NA,TGTGCCACCAGCAGAGTTATGGGTGGCTACACCTTC,CATSRVMGGYTF